Below are 12 T cell receptor beta chains sequenced from a single sample in a study of blood T cell repertoires in COVID-19. Sequencing used immunoSEQ multiplex PCR; TCRdb keeps in-frame clones, though not all of them. The table lists around 340,000 clones, around 80% of them singletons, with around 3% in the top ten. Sequenced sample: peripheral blood. Receptors originate from a man in his thirties or forties with active or convalescent COVID-19.

CDR3: CAGMTANTEAFF. In DNA form, the CDR3 reads TGTGCCGGGATGACAGCGAACACTGAAGCTTTCTTT. V is TRBV30 and J is TRBJ1-1; D might be TRBD1 (5 bases). Germline lookup yields CDR1 GTSNPN and CDR2 SVGIG (reference sequence). The V end was cut by 8 bases, the J end by 1 base, with 11 bases between. CDR3 length: 12 residues.

This chain links TRBV6-5 with TRBJ1-4; TRBD1 matches 10 bases. The CDR3 is made up of 15 amino acids. With V trimmed by 6 bases and J by 6 bases, 7 bases remained unmatched. Per the germline V gene, CDR1 is MNHEY and CDR2 is SVGAGI. DNA for the CDR3: TGTGCCAGCAGCCTCAGACAGGGGGCGGATGAAAAACTGTTTTTT. It codes for CASSLRQGADEKLFF.

The V and J genes are TRBV4-1 and TRBJ1-5, with 7 bases lining up with TRBD1. CDR1 is MGHRA, CDR2 YSYEKL, per germline. The CDR3 spans 15 residues. V was pared by 1 base and J by 4 bases, with 4 bases of the junction left unmatched. This CDR3 reads CASSQAGQSNQPQHF. The CDR3 region has the DNA TGCGCCAGCAGCCAAGCGGGACAGTCAAATCAGCCCCAGCATTTT.

The rearrangement uses TRBV4-3 and TRBJ1-3; the D is unclear. This CDR3 is built from 14 residues. Per the germline V gene, CDR1 is LGHNA and CDR2 is YSLEER. The ends were cut back, 1 base at V and 4 bases at J, with 8 bases in the middle. The CDR3 reads CASSQGGPGNTIYF. The CDR3 DNA reads as TGCGCCAGCAGCCAAGGAGGGCCCGGAAACACCATATATTTT.

The chain employs TRBV29-1 and TRBJ2-1, with TRBD2 matching 11 bases. The CDR3 has 13 residues. V shed 7 bases and J 4 bases; nucleotides not matched to a gene: 3. Per germline, CDR1 SQVTM and CDR2 ANQGSEA. The CDR3 is CSAGTSGYNEQFF. The DNA for the CDR3 is TGCAGCGCCGGGACTAGCGGTTACAATGAGCAGTTCTTC.

The rearrangement uses TRBV11-2 and TRBJ2-7; 8 nucleotides line up with TRBD1. The CDR3 covers 17 residues. V shed 2 bases and J 3 bases; nucleotides not matched to a gene: 12. Looked up from germline, CDR1 is SGHAT and CDR2 is FQNNGV. CDR3 bases: TGTGCCAGCAGCTTATGGAGTAGGGTACAGGGGGGCTACGAGCAGTACTTC. Translating it yields CASSLWSRVQGGYEQYF.

V and J are TRBV19 and TRBJ2-3; weak D call: TRBD2 (6 bases). The ends were cut back, 1 base at V and 2 bases at J, with 13 bases in the middle. Germline CDR1 LNHDA, CDR2 SQIVND (reference sequence). CDR3 length: 16 residues. CDR3 DNA: TGTGCCAGTAGTATAGCGCCAGCGGGTTACACAGATACGCAGTATTTT. Amino acids: CASSIAPAGYTDTQYF.

The chain couples TRBV6-1 to TRBJ2-3; D uncertain. The length of the CDR3 is 13 residues. Germline loops: CDR1 MNHNS, CDR2 SASEGT. V lost 2 bases and J lost 3, with 6 bases in between. CDR3 sequence (DNA): TGTGCCAGCAGTGAACAAGAGACAGATACGCAGTATTTT. Protein sequence: CASSEQETDTQYF.

This clone was detected once. The V gene is TRBV29-1, the J gene TRBJ2-4; the match to TRBD1 covers 7 bases. V gave up 8 bases and J gave up 1 base; unmatched junction bases: 17. This CDR3 is 17 amino acids long. Germline CDR1 and CDR2: SQVTM and ANQGSEA. CDR3 nucleotide sequence: TGCAGCCCCCCGGGGACAGTCACACAAGGGGCCAAAAACATTCAGTACTTC. Its translation: CSPPGTVTQGAKNIQYF.

The V call is TRBV27, the J call TRBJ2-1; a weak D match, TRBD2 (5 bases). V lost 6 bases and J 10 bases, leaving 22 bases between the germline ends. Germline CDR1 and CDR2: MNHEY and SMNVEV (reference sequence). The CDR3 is 15 amino acids. CDR3 residues: CASSVTRAVLVEQFF. In DNA, the CDR3 is TGTGCCAGCAGCGTCACCCGAGCGGTTTTGGTCGAGCAGTTCTTC.

This clone was counted between two and nine times. V usage is TRBV29-1 and J usage is TRBJ2-3; 7 positions match TRBD2. The CDR3 totals 19 residues. CDR1 and CDR2 from the germline V gene are SQVTM and ANQGSEA. V dropped 3 bases and J dropped 7; count of bases not matched to a gene: 25. The CDR3 nucleotides are TGCAGCGTTGATCGGTTAGAAACCGGGCGGGAGCGGAAAAAGAATACGCAGTATTTT. It translates to CSVDRLETGRERKKNTQYF.

This chain links TRBV10-3 with TRBJ1-4, with D tentatively TRBD1 (5 bases). Germline V CDR1 and CDR2: ENHRY, SYGVKD. The CDR3 consists of 15 residues. V lost 10 bases and J lost 8, with 23 bases in between. CDR3 DNA sequence: TGTGCCAGCGCCTCTCTGGGAGGGGAGAGGGAAAAACTGTTTTTT. Translating it yields CASASLGGEREKLFF.